These 20 T cell receptor beta chains were sequenced from one sample in a study of T cells after yellow fever vaccination. MiXCR, run by TCRdb on the 5' RACE reads, gives a single entry per CDR3 protein. There are roughly 400,000 distinct CDR3 sequences in the sample; approximately 19% occur only once, and roughly 19% lies in the top ten. Here the sequenced sample was PBMCs, taken before the yellow fever booster vaccination. The receptor source for this set is a man aged 18 to 30 who received the YFV17D yellow fever vaccine.

The chain couples TRBV24-1 to TRBJ2-3, with D perhaps TRBD1 (6 bases). V lost 9 bases, J lost 4 bases, and 16 bases lay in between. Germline assignment: CDR1 KGHDR and CDR2 SFDVKD. The CDR3 has 14 residues. This CDR3 reads CATQPEAGADTQYF. The CDR3 DNA reads TGTGCCACCCAACCTGAGGCAGGGGCAGATACGCAGTATTTT.

This clonotype turned up a few times. CDR3: CSVEGGLRSGTSYNEQFF. As DNA, the CDR3 is TGCAGCGTTGAAGGGGGCCTCAGATCAGGGACCTCCTACAATGAGCAGTTCTTC. V gene TRBV29-1 combines with J gene TRBJ2-1, with D possibly called TRBD1 or TRBD2 (5 bases each). The CDR3 length is 18 residues. Looked up from germline, CDR1 is SQVTM and CDR2 is ANQGSEA. Trimming pared 1 base from V and 0 bases from J, leaving 19 bases between.

The J gene is TRBJ1-2, the V gene TRBV9, with D possibly matching TRBD1 (5 bases). CDR1 is SGDLS and CDR2 is YYNGEE in the germline V gene. V lost 0 bases and J 2 bases, leaving 17 bases between the germline ends. The CDR3 sequence is 17 residues long. The CDR3 here is CASSVGTGLVLNYGYTF. In nucleotides, the CDR3 is TGTGCCAGCAGCGTAGGCACAGGCCTCGTCCTAAACTATGGCTACACCTTC.

The rearrangement uses TRBV7-2 and TRBJ1-6; D unclear. This CDR3 is 18 amino acids long. Per germline, CDR1 SGHTA and CDR2 FQGNSA. V was cut by 2 bases and J by 8 bases, with 22 bases left in between. The DNA of the CDR3 is TGTGCCAGCAGCTTAAGTGCAGCTCTTCAGCCAAGGGATTCACCCCTCCACTTT. Translating it yields CASSLSAALQPRDSPLHF.

The chain recombines TRBV12-3 or TRBV12-4 with TRBJ2-1; no firm D call. This CDR3 is built from 11 residues. The V end lost 6 bases, the J end lost 8 bases, and 8 bases lay between the germline ends. The CDR3, as DNA: TGTGCCAGCAGGACCTTATATGAGCAGTTCTTC. Translation gives CASRTLYEQFF.

This clonotype was seen at least ten times. The rearrangement links TRBV7-2 to TRBJ2-7, with D maybe TRBD1 (6 bases). The germline V gene encodes CDR1 SGHTA and CDR2 FQGNSA. The CDR3 spans 13 residues. The V end was cut by 5 bases, the J end by 2 bases, with 10 bases between. CDR3 DNA: TGTGCCAGCAGCAGAGGACAGACCTACGAGCAGTACTTC. Its translation: CASSRGQTYEQYF.

The rearrangement links TRBV6-5 to TRBJ2-1; 10 bases align to TRBD1. The CDR3 length is 16 residues. V lost 6 bases to trimming and J lost 4 bases; unmatched junction nucleotides: 9. Germline lookup yields CDR1 MNHEY and CDR2 SVGAGI. CDR3 nucleotide sequence: TGTGCCAGCAGACCCCGGGACAGGGGAAAATACAATGAGCAGTTCTTC. As protein: CASRPRDRGKYNEQFF.

This clonotype was seen more than once but under ten times. V and J are TRBV4-1 and TRBJ1-2, with D unclear. CDR1 and CDR2 (germline): MGHRA, YSYEKL. CDR3 length: 12 residues. V shed 1 base and J shed 8 bases, with 8 bases lying between them. This CDR3 reads CASSQGSRGYTF. CDR3 bases: TGCGCCAGCAGCCAAGGTTCCCGGGGCTACACCTTC.

The chain combines TRBV5-6 with TRBJ2-7, with D perhaps being TRBD1 or TRBD2 (5 bases each). Germline assignment: CDR1 SGHDT and CDR2 YYEEEE. The CDR3 consists of 15 residues. Trimming took off 7 bases at V and 6 bases at J, with 23 bases between the two ends. The CDR3 bases are TGTGCCAGCTCTTACCGGGACGGGACCTATCGCGAGCAGTACTTC. Protein sequence: CASSYRDGTYREQYF.

This clonotype was seen more than once but under ten times. CDR3 sequence (DNA): TGTGCCATCTGGGCGGGGGGGCGCTCGGACTACAATGAGCAGTTCTTC. Its translation: CAIWAGGRSDYNEQFF. The chain uses TRBV10-3 and TRBJ2-1; TRBD2 matches 9 bases. The germline V gene encodes CDR1 ENHRY and CDR2 SYGVKD. With 8 bases clipped from V and 3 bases from J, the junction kept 11 bases outside the gene matches. The CDR3 is 16 amino acids.

The chain carries TRBV27 and TRBJ2-6; D gene uncertain. Germline V gene sequence: CDR1 MNHEY, CDR2 SMNVEV (reference sequence). This CDR3 contains 15 residues. Trimming pared 3 bases from V and 1 base from J, leaving 7 bases between. CDR3 amino acids: CASSFAPSGANVLTF. In nucleotides, the CDR3 is TGTGCCAGCAGTTTCGCTCCGTCTGGGGCCAACGTCCTGACTTTC.

The V call is TRBV18, the J call TRBJ2-3; TRBD2 matches at 7 bases. J gave up 4 bases and V 3 bases, and 7 bases lay outside the gene matches. This CDR3 spans 15 amino acids. The germline V gene has CDR1 KGHSH and CDR2 LQKENI. CDR3 loop: CASSPLSGVSDTQYF. The DNA of the CDR3 is TGTGCCAGCTCACCCTTGAGCGGGGTGTCAGATACGCAGTATTTT.

The rearrangement uses TRBV7-2 and TRBJ1-1, with no clear D. The CDR3 spans 14 residues. From germline, CDR1 is SGHTA and CDR2 FQGNSA. V was clipped by 2 bases and J by 1 base, with 8 bases between them. The CDR3 bases are TGTGCCAGCAGCTTATTACCGACGAACACTGAAGCTTTCTTT. Its protein is CASSLLPTNTEAFF.

The V call is TRBV29-1, the J call TRBJ2-1; 10 bases are shared with TRBD1. After removal of 4 bases from V and 9 bases from J, the junction contained 12 bases not matched to a gene. The CDR3 totals 15 residues. Germline values: CDR1 SQVTM, CDR2 ANQGSEA. CDR3 region: CSVGQGAVFSREQFF. CDR3 sequence (DNA): TGCAGCGTTGGACAGGGGGCTGTTTTTTCGCGTGAGCAGTTCTTC.

This clonotype was seen a few times. This chain connects TRBV12-3 or TRBV12-4 to TRBJ1-1; D uncertain. V lost 5 bases to trimming and J lost 0 bases, with 10 bases between them. The length of the CDR3 is 14 residues. Written as DNA, the CDR3 is TGTGCCAGCAGTATCAGATTTTTGAACACTGAAGCTTTCTTT. Translation gives CASSIRFLNTEAFF.

This rearrangement joins TRBV15 to TRBJ1-2; D gene unclear. There are 13 residues in the CDR3. The V and J ends lost 1 base and 8 bases respectively, with 11 bases between them. Germline V gene sequence: CDR1 LNHNV, CDR2 YYDKDF (reference sequence). This CDR3 is CATSRAPEEGYTF. CDR3 nucleotide sequence: TGTGCCACCAGCAGAGCGCCCGAGGAAGGCTACACCTTC.

This clonotype was detected only a few times. CDR3 DNA sequence: TGTGCCAGCAGCTGGGGACTAGCGGGGGGGTCGGGTGACCACGAGCAGTACGTC. Its translation is CASSWGLAGGSGDHEQYV. This chain links TRBV7-9 with TRBJ2-7; 16 bases are a match to TRBD2. V shed 4 bases, J shed 5 bases, and the junction held 11 bases outside the gene matches. CDR3 length: 18 amino acids. Per the germline V gene, CDR1 is SEHNR and CDR2 is FQNEAQ (reference sequence).

The sample holds a few counts of this clonotype. This rearrangement joins TRBV7-9 to TRBJ1-1, with D uncertain. The CDR3 sequence is 13 residues long. With 5 bases removed from V and 6 bases from J, the gap between germline ends came to 13 bases. The germline gives CDR1 SEHNR, CDR2 FQNEAQ (reference sequence). CDR3 in DNA: TGTGCCAGCAGCCCCAAAGGCGACCCTGAAGCTTTCTTT. Its protein product is CASSPKGDPEAFF.

This clonotype was recorded many times. The chain uses TRBV6-2 or TRBV6-3 and TRBJ1-1; tentative D call: TRBD1 (5 bases). Germline CDR1 MNHEY, CDR2 SVGEGT. This CDR3 comprises 19 residues. V was trimmed by 6 bases and J by 7 bases, leaving 33 bases between them. This CDR3 reads CASRRRPALRVGRDGEAFF. The CDR3 nucleotides are TGTGCCAGCAGACGGAGGCCAGCACTCAGGGTAGGACGGGACGGTGAAGCTTTCTTT.

The chain joins TRBV5-1 to TRBJ2-5; D perhaps matches TRBD1 (6 bases). The CDR3 is 13 residues long. Trimming stripped 4 bases from V and 3 bases from J, with 10 bases between. The germline V gene encodes CDR1 SGHRS and CDR2 YFSETQ. The CDR3 DNA follows: TGCGCCAGCAGCACCGAGGGGGAAGAGACCCAGTACTTC. Its translation is CASSTEGEETQYF.